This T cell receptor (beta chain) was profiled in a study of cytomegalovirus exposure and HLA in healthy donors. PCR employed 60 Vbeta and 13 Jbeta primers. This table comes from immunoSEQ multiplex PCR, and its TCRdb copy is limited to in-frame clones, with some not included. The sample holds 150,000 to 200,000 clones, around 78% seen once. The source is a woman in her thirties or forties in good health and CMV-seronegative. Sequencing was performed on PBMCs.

This CDR3 reads CASKPDRRTYEQYF. CDR3 nucleotides: TGTGCCAGCAAACCGGACAGGAGAACCTACGAGCAGTACTTC. V and J are TRBV2 and TRBJ2-7; 7 bases agree with TRBD1. Germline loops: CDR1 SNHLY, CDR2 FYNNEI. The CDR3 length is 14 residues. Trimming removed 7 bases from V and 2 bases from J; junction bases left unmatched: 8.